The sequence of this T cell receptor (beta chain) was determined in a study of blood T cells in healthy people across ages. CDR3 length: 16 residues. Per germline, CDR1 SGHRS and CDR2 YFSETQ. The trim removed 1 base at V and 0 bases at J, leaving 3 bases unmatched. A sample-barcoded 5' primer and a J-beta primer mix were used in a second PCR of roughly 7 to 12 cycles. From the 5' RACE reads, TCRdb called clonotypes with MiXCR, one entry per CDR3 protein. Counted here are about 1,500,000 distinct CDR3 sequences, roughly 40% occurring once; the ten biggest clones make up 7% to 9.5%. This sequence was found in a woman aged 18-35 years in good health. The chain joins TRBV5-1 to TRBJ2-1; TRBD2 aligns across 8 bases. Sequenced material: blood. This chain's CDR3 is CASSLSAGASYNEQFF. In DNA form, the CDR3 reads TGCGCCAGCAGCTTGTCAGCGGGGGCCTCCTACAATGAGCAGTTCTTC.